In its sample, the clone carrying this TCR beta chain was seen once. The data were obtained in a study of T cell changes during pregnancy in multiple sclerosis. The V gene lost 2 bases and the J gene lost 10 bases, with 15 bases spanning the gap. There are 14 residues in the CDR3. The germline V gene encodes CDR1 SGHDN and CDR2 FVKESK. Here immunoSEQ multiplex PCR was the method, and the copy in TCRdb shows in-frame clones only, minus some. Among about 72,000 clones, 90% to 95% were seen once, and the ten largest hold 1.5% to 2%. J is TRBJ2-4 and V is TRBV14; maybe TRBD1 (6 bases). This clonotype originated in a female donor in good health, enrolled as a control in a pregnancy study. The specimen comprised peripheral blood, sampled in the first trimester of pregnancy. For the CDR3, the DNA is TGTGCCAGCAGCCAATTACTACAGGGAGAGATTCAGTACTTC. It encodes CASSQLLQGEIQYF.